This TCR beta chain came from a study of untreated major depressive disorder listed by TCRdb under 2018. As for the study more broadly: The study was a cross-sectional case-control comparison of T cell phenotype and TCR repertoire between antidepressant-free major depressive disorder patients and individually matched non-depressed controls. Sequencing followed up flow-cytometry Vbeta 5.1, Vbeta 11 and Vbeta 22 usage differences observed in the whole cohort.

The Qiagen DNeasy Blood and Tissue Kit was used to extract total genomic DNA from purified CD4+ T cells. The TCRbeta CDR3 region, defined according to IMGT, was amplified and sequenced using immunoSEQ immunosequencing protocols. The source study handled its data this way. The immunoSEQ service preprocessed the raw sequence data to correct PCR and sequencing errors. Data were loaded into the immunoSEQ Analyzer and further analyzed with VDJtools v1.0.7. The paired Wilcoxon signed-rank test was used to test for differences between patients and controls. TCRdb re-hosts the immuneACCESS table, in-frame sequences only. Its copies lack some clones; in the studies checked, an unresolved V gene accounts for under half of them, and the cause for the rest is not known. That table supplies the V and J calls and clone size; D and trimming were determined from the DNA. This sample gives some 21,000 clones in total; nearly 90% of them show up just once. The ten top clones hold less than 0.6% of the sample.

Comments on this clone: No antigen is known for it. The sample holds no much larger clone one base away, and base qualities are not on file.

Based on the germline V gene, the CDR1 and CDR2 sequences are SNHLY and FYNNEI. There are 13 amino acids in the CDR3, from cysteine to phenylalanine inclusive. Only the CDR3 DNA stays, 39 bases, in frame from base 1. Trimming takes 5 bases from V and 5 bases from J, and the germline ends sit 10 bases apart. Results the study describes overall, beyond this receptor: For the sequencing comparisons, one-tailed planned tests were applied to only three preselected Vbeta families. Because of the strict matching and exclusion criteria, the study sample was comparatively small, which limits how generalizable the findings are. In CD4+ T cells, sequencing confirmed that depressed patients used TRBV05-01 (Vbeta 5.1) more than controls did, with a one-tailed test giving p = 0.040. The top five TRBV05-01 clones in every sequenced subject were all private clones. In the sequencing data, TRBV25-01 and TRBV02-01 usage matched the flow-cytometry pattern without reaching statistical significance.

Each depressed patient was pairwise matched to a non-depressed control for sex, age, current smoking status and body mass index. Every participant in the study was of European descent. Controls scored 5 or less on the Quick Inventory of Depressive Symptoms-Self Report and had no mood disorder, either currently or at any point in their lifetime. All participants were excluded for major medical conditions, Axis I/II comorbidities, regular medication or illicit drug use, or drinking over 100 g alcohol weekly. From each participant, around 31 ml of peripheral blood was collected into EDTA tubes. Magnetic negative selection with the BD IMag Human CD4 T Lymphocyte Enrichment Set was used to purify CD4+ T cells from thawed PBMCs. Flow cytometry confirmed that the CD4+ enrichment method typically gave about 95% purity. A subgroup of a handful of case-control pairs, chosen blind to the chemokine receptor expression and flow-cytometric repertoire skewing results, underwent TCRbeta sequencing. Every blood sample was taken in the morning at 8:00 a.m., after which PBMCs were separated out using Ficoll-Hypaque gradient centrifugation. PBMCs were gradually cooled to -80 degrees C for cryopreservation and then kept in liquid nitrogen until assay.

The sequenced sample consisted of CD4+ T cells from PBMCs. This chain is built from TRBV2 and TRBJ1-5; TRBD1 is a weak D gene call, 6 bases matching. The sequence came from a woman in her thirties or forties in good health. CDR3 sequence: CASSRGADQPQHF. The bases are TGTGCCAGCAGTCGGGGGGCGGATCAGCCCCAGCATTTT.